These T cell receptor beta chains were read from a single sample in a study of response to subunit inactivated influenza vaccine. MiXCR, applied by TCRdb to the RT-PCR reads, yields one record per CDR3 protein. The sample has 500,000 to 600,000 distinct CDR3 sequences, 13% to 15% seen once. Material: PBMCs from blood, obtained approximately 13 days after vaccination. These receptor sequences come from a man aged 50-59 years who received an inactivated influenza vaccine. Both conserved end residues are part of each CDR3. D genes are given only for firm matches. Size values are once, few and many counts, or a class for expanded clones, and some rows have none.

j_gene: TRBJ2-1; abundance: -; v_gene: TRBV7-9; d_gene: TRBD2; CDR3aa: CASSFSSGGEVEQFF; CDR3nt: TGTGCCAGCAGCTTCTCTAGCGGGGGGGAGGTTGAGCAGTTCTTC
j_gene: TRBJ2-4; abundance: few; v_gene: TRBV4-3; d_gene: -; CDR3aa: CASSQDRGLTKNIQYF; CDR3nt: TGCGCCAGCAGCCAAGACAGGGGCCTCACCAAAAACATTCAGTACTTC
j_gene: TRBJ2-2; abundance: few; v_gene: TRBV5-6; d_gene: -; CDR3aa: CASSAWVRPNGELFF; CDR3nt: TGTGCCAGCAGCGCTTGGGTTCGGCCGAATGGGGAGCTGTTTTTT
j_gene: TRBJ2-7; abundance: -; v_gene: TRBV20-1; d_gene: TRBD1; CDR3aa: CSAAGQGRGEQYF; CDR3nt: TGCAGTGCTGCCGGACAGGGTAGAGGCGAGCAGTACTTC
j_gene: TRBJ1-1; abundance: -; v_gene: TRBV30; d_gene: -; CDR3aa: CAWSSGVGRTEAFF; CDR3nt: TGTGCCTGGAGTTCAGGTGTCGGTAGGACTGAAGCTTTCTTT
j_gene: TRBJ2-2; abundance: many; v_gene: TRBV7-3; d_gene: TRBD1; CDR3aa: CASSPTGGRTGELFF; CDR3nt: TGTGCCAGCAGCCCAACAGGGGGTAGAACCGGGGAGCTGTTTTTT
j_gene: TRBJ2-5; abundance: -; v_gene: TRBV6-2/TRBV6-3; d_gene: TRBD2; CDR3aa: CATIRLAGEETQYF; CDR3nt: TGCGCCACCATAAGACTAGCGGGAGAAGAGACCCAGTACTTC
j_gene: TRBJ2-1; abundance: -; v_gene: TRBV5-1; d_gene: TRBD2; CDR3aa: CASSRRRGAYNEQFF; CDR3nt: TGCGCCAGCAGCCGCCGGCGGGGGGCGTACAATGAGCAGTTCTTC
j_gene: TRBJ1-1; abundance: few; v_gene: TRBV4-2; d_gene: -; CDR3aa: CASSQGWDTEAFF; CDR3nt: TGTGCCAGCAGCCAAGGGTGGGACACTGAAGCTTTCTTT
j_gene: TRBJ2-3; abundance: few; v_gene: TRBV4-1; d_gene: -; CDR3aa: CASSQSLAQYF; CDR3nt: TGCGCCAGCAGCCAAAGCTTGGCGCAGTATTTT
j_gene: TRBJ2-7; abundance: -; v_gene: TRBV11-2; d_gene: -; CDR3aa: CASSPGTAGLEQYF; CDR3nt: TGTGCCAGCAGCCCGGGGACTGCCGGATTGGAGCAGTACTTC
j_gene: TRBJ2-7; abundance: -; v_gene: TRBV6-5; d_gene: TRBD1; CDR3aa: CASSYLHEWDRGIYEQYF; CDR3nt: TGTGCCAGCAGTTACTTACATGAGTGGGACAGGGGGATCTACGAGCAGTACTTC
j_gene: TRBJ1-5; abundance: few; v_gene: TRBV10-2; d_gene: -; CDR3aa: CASCQFNQPQHF; CDR3nt: TGCGCCAGCTGCCAGTTCAATCAGCCCCAGCATTTT
j_gene: TRBJ1-2; abundance: -; v_gene: TRBV14; d_gene: -; CDR3aa: CASSPKIGGLGYTF; CDR3nt: TGTGCCAGCAGCCCTAAAATAGGAGGGTTAGGCTACACCTTC
j_gene: TRBJ2-1; abundance: many; v_gene: TRBV4-2; d_gene: TRBD2; CDR3aa: CASSQELAGAIYNEQFF; CDR3nt: TGTGCCAGCAGCCAAGAATTAGCGGGGGCGATCTACAATGAGCAGTTCTTC
j_gene: TRBJ2-3; abundance: few; v_gene: TRBV7-2; d_gene: -; CDR3aa: CASSVIRGSTDTQYF; CDR3nt: TGTGCCAGCTCAGTGATACGGGGTAGCACAGATACGCAGTATTTT
j_gene: TRBJ2-1; abundance: -; v_gene: TRBV11-2; d_gene: -; CDR3aa: CASSPDWGLDNEQFF; CDR3nt: TGTGCCAGCAGCCCGGACTGGGGCCTAGACAATGAGCAGTTCTTC
j_gene: TRBJ2-2; abundance: few; v_gene: TRBV9; d_gene: -; CDR3aa: CASSVAFVPNTGELFF; CDR3nt: TGTGCCAGCAGCGTAGCTTTTGTCCCAAACACCGGGGAGCTGTTTTTT
j_gene: TRBJ2-2; abundance: few; v_gene: TRBV20-1; d_gene: -; CDR3aa: CSAIGAFANTGELFF; CDR3nt: TGCAGTGCTATAGGTGCCTTCGCGAACACCGGGGAGCTGTTTTTT